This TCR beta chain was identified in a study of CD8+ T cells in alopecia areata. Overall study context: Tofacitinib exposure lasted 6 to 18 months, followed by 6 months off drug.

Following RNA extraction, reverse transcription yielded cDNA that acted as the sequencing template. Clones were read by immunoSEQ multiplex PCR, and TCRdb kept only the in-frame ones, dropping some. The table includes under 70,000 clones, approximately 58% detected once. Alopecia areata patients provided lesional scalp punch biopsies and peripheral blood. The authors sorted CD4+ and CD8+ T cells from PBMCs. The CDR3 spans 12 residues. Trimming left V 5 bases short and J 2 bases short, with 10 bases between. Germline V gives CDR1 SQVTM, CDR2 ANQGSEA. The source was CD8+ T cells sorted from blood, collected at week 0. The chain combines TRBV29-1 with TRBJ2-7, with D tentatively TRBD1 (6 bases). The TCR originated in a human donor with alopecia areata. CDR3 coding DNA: TGCAGCGTTCTCAAGGGGGCCTACGAGCAGTACTTC. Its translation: CSVLKGAYEQYF.